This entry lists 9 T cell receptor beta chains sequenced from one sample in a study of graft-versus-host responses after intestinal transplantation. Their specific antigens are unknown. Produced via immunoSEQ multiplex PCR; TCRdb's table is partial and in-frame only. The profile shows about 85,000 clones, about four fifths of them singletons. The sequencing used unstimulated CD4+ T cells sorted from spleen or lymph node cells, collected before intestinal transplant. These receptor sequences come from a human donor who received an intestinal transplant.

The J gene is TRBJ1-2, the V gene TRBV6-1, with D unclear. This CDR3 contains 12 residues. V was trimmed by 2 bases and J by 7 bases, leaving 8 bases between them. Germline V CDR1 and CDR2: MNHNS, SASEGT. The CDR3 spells CASSESGSGYTF. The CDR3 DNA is TGTGCCAGCAGTGAATCAGGATCTGGCTACACCTTC.

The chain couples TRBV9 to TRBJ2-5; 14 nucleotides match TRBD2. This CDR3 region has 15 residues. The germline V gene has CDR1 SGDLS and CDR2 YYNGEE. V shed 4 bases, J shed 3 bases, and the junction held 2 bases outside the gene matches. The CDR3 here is CASSRGLAGEETQYF. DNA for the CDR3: TGTGCCAGCAGCAGGGGACTAGCGGGGGAAGAGACCCAGTACTTC.

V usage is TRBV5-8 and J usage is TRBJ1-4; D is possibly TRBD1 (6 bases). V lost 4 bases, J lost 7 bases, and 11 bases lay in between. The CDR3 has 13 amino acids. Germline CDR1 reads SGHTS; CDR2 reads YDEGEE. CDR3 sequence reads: CASSPGQTEKLFF. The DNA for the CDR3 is TGTGCCAGCAGCCCTGGACAGACTGAAAAACTGTTTTTT. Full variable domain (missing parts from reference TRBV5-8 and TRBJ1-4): EAGVTQSPTHLIKTRGQQATLRCSPISGHTSVYWYQQALGLGLQFLLWYDEGEERNRGNFPPRFSGRQFPNYSSELNVNALELEDSALYLCASSPGQTEKLFFGSGTQLSVL.

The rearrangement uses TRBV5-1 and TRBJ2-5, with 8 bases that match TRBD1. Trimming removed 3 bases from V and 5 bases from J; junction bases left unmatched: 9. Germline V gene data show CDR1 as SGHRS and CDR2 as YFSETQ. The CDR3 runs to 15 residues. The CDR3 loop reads CASSSGDRGGETQYF. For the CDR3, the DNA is TGCGCCAGCAGCTCGGGTGACAGGGGAGGTGAGACCCAGTACTTC.

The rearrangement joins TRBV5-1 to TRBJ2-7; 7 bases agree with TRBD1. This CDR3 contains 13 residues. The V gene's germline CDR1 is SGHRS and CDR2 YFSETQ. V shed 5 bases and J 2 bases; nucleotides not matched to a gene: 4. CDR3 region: CASRPGTAYEQYF. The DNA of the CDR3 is TGCGCCAGCAGGCCCGGGACAGCCTACGAGCAGTACTTC.

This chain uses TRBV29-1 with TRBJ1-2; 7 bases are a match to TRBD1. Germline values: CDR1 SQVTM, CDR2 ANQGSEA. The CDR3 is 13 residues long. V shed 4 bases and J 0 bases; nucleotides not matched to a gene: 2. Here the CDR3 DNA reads TGCAGCGTTGTAGGGGGCGCTAACTATGGCTACACCTTC. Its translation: CSVVGGANYGYTF.

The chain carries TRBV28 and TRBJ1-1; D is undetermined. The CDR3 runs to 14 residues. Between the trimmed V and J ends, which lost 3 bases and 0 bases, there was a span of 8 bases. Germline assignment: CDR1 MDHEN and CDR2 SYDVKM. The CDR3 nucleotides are TGTGCCAGCAGTTTTGGTAACATGAACACTGAAGCTTTCTTT. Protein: CASSFGNMNTEAFF.

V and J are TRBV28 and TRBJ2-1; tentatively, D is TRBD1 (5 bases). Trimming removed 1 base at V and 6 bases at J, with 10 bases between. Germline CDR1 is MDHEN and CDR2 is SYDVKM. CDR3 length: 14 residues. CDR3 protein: CASSLSGASNEQFF. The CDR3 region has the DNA TGTGCCAGCAGTTTATCTGGGGCGAGCAATGAGCAGTTCTTC.

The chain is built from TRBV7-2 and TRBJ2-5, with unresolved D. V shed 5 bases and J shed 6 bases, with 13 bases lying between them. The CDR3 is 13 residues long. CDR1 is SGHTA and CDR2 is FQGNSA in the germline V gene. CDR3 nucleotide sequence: TGTGCCAGCAGCCTAGACCGACTCAAGACCCAGTACTTC. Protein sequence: CASSLDRLKTQYF.